Following are 5 T cell receptor beta chains from one sample sequenced in a study of blood T cell repertoires in COVID-19. The protocol was immunoSEQ multiplex PCR, while the TCRdb copy is restricted to in-frame clones and leaves out a portion. The sample gives some 150,000 clones, nearly 80% of which show up once; roughly 1.7% is in the top ten. Material for sequencing was peripheral blood. The receptors derive from an elderly man with acute or convalescent COVID-19.

The chain couples TRBV10-3 to TRBJ2-1; D is perhaps TRBD1 (6 bases). Trimming shortened V by 7 bases and J by 7 bases, and 11 bases separated the two germline ends. The germline V gene has CDR1 ENHRY and CDR2 SYGVKD. The CDR3 loop spans 12 amino acids. The CDR3 nucleotides read TGTGCCATCACCCGAGGGGGAAATGAGCAGTTCTTC. Encoded protein: CAITRGGNEQFF.

In its sample, this clone was seen many times. The sample has other DNA sequences that encode this CDR3 too. The chain has TRBV6-6 and TRBJ1-1; TRBD1 is a possible D gene (5 bases). Trimming took off 2 bases at V and 6 bases at J, with 13 bases between the two ends. The CDR3 spans 14 residues. From germline, CDR1 is MNHNY and CDR2 SVGAGI (reference sequence). The CDR3 here is CASSYDRGGSEAFF. In DNA, the CDR3 is TGTGCCAGCAGTTACGATAGGGGCGGCTCTGAAGCTTTCTTT.

This clone turned up a few times. The chain links TRBV7-8 to TRBJ1-2, with D maybe TRBD1 (6 bases). Germline CDR1 is SGHVS and CDR2 is FQNEAQ. This CDR3 has 13 residues. Trimming pared 5 bases from V and 4 bases from J, leaving 11 bases between. The CDR3 reads CASSPNRAYGYTF. The CDR3 DNA sequence: TGTGCCAGCAGCCCCAACAGGGCCTATGGCTACACCTTC.

In this sample, this clone turned up a few times. V gene TRBV5-1 combines with J gene TRBJ2-1; TRBD1 might be the D (5 bases). V dropped 6 bases and J dropped 0 bases, with 13 bases sitting between them. The CDR3 is 15 amino acids. CDR1 is SGHRS and CDR2 is YFSETQ in the germline V gene. The CDR3 here is CASTIPDNSYNEQFF. The CDR3 nucleotides read TGCGCCAGCACCATCCCGGACAACTCCTACAATGAGCAGTTCTTC.

The chain carries TRBV6-5 and TRBJ1-2; D might be TRBD1 (6 bases). V shed 7 bases and J shed 0 bases, with 12 bases lying between them. CDR3 length: 14 amino acids. Germline-derived CDR1 and CDR2 are MNHEY and SVGAGI. As DNA, the CDR3 is TGTGCCAGCATCGCACCAGGGGCTAACTATGGCTACACCTTC. Translation: CASIAPGANYGYTF.